This T cell receptor beta chain came from a study of control samples from healthy donors and cancer patients. Losses at the gene ends were 1 base for V and 4 bases for J; bases not matched to a gene: 9. CDR1 is SGHDT, CDR2 YYEEEE, per germline. This CDR3 has 16 residues. This table comes from immunoSEQ multiplex PCR, and its TCRdb copy is limited to in-frame clones, with some not included. This table holds about 24,000 clones, around 83% found once. This chain uses TRBV5-6 with TRBJ1-1, with 8 positions matching TRBD1. Sequencing was carried out using PBMCs. The receptor was derived from a man in his 60s with head and neck cancer. The CDR3, as DNA: TGTGCCAGCAGCTTGTTTGACAGGGGCCTCAGCACTGAAGCTTTCTTT. Translated, it gives CASSLFDRGLSTEAFF.